This T cell receptor (beta chain) was recorded in a study of blood T cell repertoires in COVID-19 (dated by TCRdb to about 2020). Notes on the research overall: Samples covering the acute and convalescent phases of COVID-19 were provided by collaborators in the United States, Italy and Spain. A de-identified subject ID, COVID-19 status, age in years and sex were almost always included in the sample metadata. A freely available public database, intended as a resource for researchers studying the immune response to SARS-CoV-2, is where the repertoires were released. Deeply sampled blood TCRbeta repertoires from subjects exposed to, actively infected with, or recovered from COVID-19 were included in the dataset. The prospective study material was composed of cDNA or gDNA derived from T cells, B-cell-depleted T cells, or PBMCs. Where available, HLA class I and class II types were taken from metadata supplied by the sample provider and were not determined by assay-based typing. Samples came from the ongoing ImmuneRACE study (first 160 participants) plus 1,254 subjects from 6 global collaborators.

Whole blood was collected in K2EDTA tubes by collaborating institutions according to the institutions' own protocols. For TCRbeta analysis, collaborators shipped samples in one of three forms: frozen whole blood, isolated PBMCs, or DNA extracted from either of those sample types. Of note for this clone: Its antigen has not been determined. No per-base quality is available; no much larger clone lies one base away.

TCRbeta CDR3 regions were amplified from genomic DNA using the immunoSEQ Assay, a bias-controlled multiplex PCR. The source study handled its data this way. Within the assay, amplification of reference gene primers was used to estimate how many nucleated cells each sample contained. To quantify the absolute abundance of each unique TCRbeta CDR3 rearrangement, sequence reads were collapsed and filtered. Productive Simpson clonality was computed per sample as the square root of Simpson's diversity index over productive rearrangements. TCRdb took this table from immuneACCESS and kept in-frame rearrangements with V and J called. Such tables lack part of the clones; where checked against another copy, unresolved V genes explain under half of the gap, and the rest is unexplained. The V and J calls and clone size were taken over from that table, and D and trimming were inferred from the DNA. In all, the sample holds about 59,000 clones, and more than 75% of those were seen once. In total, the top ten clones hold approximately 5% of the sample.

Trimmed from V: 3 bases; trimmed from J: 7 bases; junction bases lacking a gene match: 2. The germline V gene (reference sequence) provides CDR1 DFQATT and CDR2 SNEGSKA. The CDR3 spans 14 residues, from the cysteine through the phenylalanine. The entry retains the CDR3 DNA only, 42 bases that are in frame from base 1. Broad study findings and their caveats: The amount of clinical and demographic metadata varied by source and participant and was provided uncurated.

Input material: peripheral blood. The source is an older man in a cohort sampled during active COVID-19. Recombination joined TRBV20-1 with TRBJ2-1, and TRBD2 matches 14 of the central bases. The DNA sequence reads TGCAGTGCTAGTAGGACTAGCGGGAGGAATGAGCAGTTCTTC. Its translation is CSASRTSGRNEQFF.